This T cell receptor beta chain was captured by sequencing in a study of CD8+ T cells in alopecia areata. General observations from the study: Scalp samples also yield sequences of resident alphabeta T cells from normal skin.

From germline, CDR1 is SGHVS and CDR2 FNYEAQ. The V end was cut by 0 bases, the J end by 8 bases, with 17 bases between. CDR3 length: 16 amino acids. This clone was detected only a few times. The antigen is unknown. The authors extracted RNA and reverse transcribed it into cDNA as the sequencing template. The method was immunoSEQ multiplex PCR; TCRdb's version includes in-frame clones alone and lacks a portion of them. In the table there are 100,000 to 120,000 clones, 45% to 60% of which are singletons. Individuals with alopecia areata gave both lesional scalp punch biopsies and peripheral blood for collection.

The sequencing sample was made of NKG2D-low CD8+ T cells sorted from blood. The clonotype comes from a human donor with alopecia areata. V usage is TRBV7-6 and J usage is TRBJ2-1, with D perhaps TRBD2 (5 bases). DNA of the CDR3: TGTGCCAGCAGCTTAGCCCTAGGAGCGGTATCCGATGAGCAGTTCTTC. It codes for CASSLALGAVSDEQFF.